These 7 T cell receptor beta chains were sequenced from one sample in a study of blood T cell repertoires in COVID-19. The assay was immunoSEQ multiplex PCR, and TCRdb's table has in-frame clones only and misses some. The sample contains under 50,000 clones, roughly 75% of which appear only once. The sequenced material came from peripheral blood. The origin of the receptors is a man older than 75 with active or convalescent COVID-19.

CDR3 sequence reads: CASSPVDSQYEQYF. The CDR3 nucleotides read TGTGCCAGCAGCCCCGTGGACTCGCAATACGAGCAGTACTTC. This sequence joins TRBV7-9 and TRBJ2-7; weak D call: TRBD2 (5 bases). Germline V gene lookup returns CDR1 SEHNR and CDR2 FQNEAQ (reference sequence). V shed 5 bases and J shed 4 bases, with 15 bases lying between them. The CDR3 runs to 14 residues.

V is TRBV6-1 and J is TRBJ2-1; D perhaps matches TRBD1 (6 bases). V was shortened by 3 bases and J by 0 bases, with 21 bases between the two germline ends. The CDR3 runs to 19 residues. CDR1 MNHNS and CDR2 SASEGT come from the germline V gene. The CDR3 loop reads CASSDGTLGPLISYNEQFF. The CDR3 nucleotides read TGTGCCAGCAGTGACGGGACACTTGGACCATTAATCTCCTACAATGAGCAGTTCTTC.

This clone was picked up many times. The chain combines TRBV27 with TRBJ1-2; tentatively, D is TRBD1 (5 bases). V was clipped by 6 bases and J by 1 base, with 12 bases between them. The CDR3 sequence is 14 residues long. In germline, CDR1 is MNHEY, CDR2 SMNVEV (reference sequence). This chain's CDR3 is CASRNLGDNYGYTF. The CDR3 coding sequence is TGTGCCAGCAGGAATCTAGGGGATAACTATGGCTACACCTTC.

J is TRBJ2-1 and V is TRBV4-1; TRBD2 aligns across 12 bases. The V segment lost 4 bases and the J segment 4 bases; nucleotides outside the gene matches: 5. From germline, CDR1 is MGHRA and CDR2 YSYEKL. This CDR3 spans 16 amino acids. The CDR3 bases are TGCGCCAGCAGCCCCTCTAGCGGGGGGGCTTACAATGAGCAGTTCTTC. Translation: CASSPSSGGAYNEQFF.

V usage is TRBV28 and J usage is TRBJ2-3; D might be TRBD1 (6 bases). Deletions cut 4 bases from V and 1 base from J, with 12 bases between. The CDR3 has 15 residues. CDR1 MDHEN and CDR2 SYDVKM come from the germline V gene. The CDR3 sequence is CASSSGQRRTDTQYF. CDR3 sequence (DNA): TGTGCCAGCAGTTCGGGACAACGGCGCACAGATACGCAGTATTTT.

The V call is TRBV19, the J call TRBJ2-5, with 8 bases fitting TRBD1. The junction had 5 bases not matched to a gene; V was cut back by 1 base and J by 4 bases. Germline loops: CDR1 LNHDA, CDR2 SQIVND (reference sequence). This CDR3 region has 15 residues. CDR3 region: CASSIARQGRETQYF. The CDR3 region has the DNA TGTGCCAGTAGTATAGCCCGACAGGGGCGAGAGACCCAGTACTTC.

This clone was detected once. The chain has TRBV6-6 and TRBJ1-1; possibly TRBD1 for D (6 bases). This CDR3 contains 14 residues. V was pared by 4 bases and J by 4 bases, with 13 bases between. CDR1 is MNHNY and CDR2 is SVGAGI in the germline V gene (reference sequence). The CDR3 DNA reads TGTGCCAGCAGTTCAGGGGTTCCGGGCACTGAAGCTTTCTTT. It specifies CASSSGVPGTEAFF.